This T cell receptor beta chain was identified in a study of T cells after yellow fever vaccination. This CDR3 is 13 amino acids long. The germline V gene has CDR1 SGHVS and CDR2 FQNEAQ. The V gene lost 9 bases and the J gene lost 7 bases, with 16 bases spanning the gap. The sample holds many counts of this clonotype. One entry per CDR3 protein results from TCRdb running MiXCR on the 5' RACE reads. The table records approximately 300,000 distinct CDR3 sequences, around 7.3% of them present only once. The rearrangement joins TRBV7-8 to TRBJ2-1; D perhaps matches TRBD2 (7 bases). This TCR was recovered from a man aged 18-30 years who received the YFV17D yellow fever vaccine. The material was PBMCs, obtained about 41 days after the first yellow fever vaccination. The CDR3 DNA follows: TGTGCCAGTGGGGGGGGCCGGGGTAATGAGCAGTTCTTC. This translates into CASGGGRGNEQFF.